One sample yielded the 31 T cell receptor beta chains listed below, sequenced in a study of Ad26.COV2.S vaccination and SARS-CoV-2 variants. Treatment specified: around 19 received Ad26.COV2.S at low or high dose, single or two shots; a few received placebo; per-sample allocation not given. The investigators took samples on day 63 after the first vaccine or placebo injection. The table came from immunoSEQ multiplex PCR; TCRdb's copy has only in-frame clones and leaves some out. Counted here are about 280,000 clones, approximately 87% occurring once; the ten biggest clones make up 3% to 4%. The sample consisted of peripheral blood, taken in a trial of Ad26.COV2.S vaccine versus placebo. These receptors were collected from a person between 18 and 65 years old who received the Ad26.COV2.S COVID-19 vaccine or a placebo.

The chain recombines TRBV27 with TRBJ2-1; D call uncertain. Germline V gene data show CDR1 as MNHEY and CDR2 as SMNVEV (reference sequence). The germline V and J ends were trimmed by 7 bases and 0 bases, with 10 bases remaining between them. This CDR3 has 14 amino acids. CDR3 sequence (DNA): TGTGCCAGCACTGGGTTCAGCTCCTACAATGAGCAGTTCTTC. Its translation is CASTGFSSYNEQFF.

This sequence joins TRBV9 and TRBJ2-5; D unresolved. The CDR3 totals 16 residues. Trimming pared 0 bases from V and 1 base from J, leaving 13 bases between. CDR1 and CDR2 from the germline V gene are SGDLS and YYNGEE. CDR3 residues: CASSVGGGTSQETQYF. The CDR3 DNA reads as TGTGCCAGCAGCGTAGGTGGCGGTACTTCCCAAGAGACCCAGTACTTC.

The chain employs TRBV5-1 and TRBJ2-2; no clear D gene. Trimming removed 6 bases from V and 1 base from J, with 10 bases in between. This CDR3 is built from 14 residues. Germline V CDR1 and CDR2: SGHRS, YFSETQ. CDR3 in DNA: TGCGCCAGCAAAACGGGCGGGAACACCGGGGAGCTGTTTTTT. Translation gives CASKTGGNTGELFF.

The chain joins TRBV4-2 to TRBJ1-5; D is perhaps TRBD1 (6 bases). Germline values: CDR1 LGHNA, CDR2 YNFKEQ. The CDR3 has 15 residues. Trimming stripped 5 bases from V and 1 base from J, with 12 bases between. Written as DNA, the CDR3 is TGTGCCAGCAGCTCTACCACAGGGAGCAATCAGCCCCAGCATTTT. Its translation is CASSSTTGSNQPQHF.

The V gene is TRBV5-1, the J gene TRBJ1-5, with D possibly being TRBD1 (6 bases). This CDR3 spans 13 amino acids. Germline V gene lookup returns CDR1 SGHRS and CDR2 YFSETQ. The V and J ends lost 2 bases and 4 bases respectively, with 7 bases between them. CDR3 region: CASSFGQNQPQHF. The CDR3 DNA reads TGCGCCAGCAGCTTCGGACAGAATCAGCCCCAGCATTTT. Combining the CDR3 with reference TRBV5-1 and TRBJ1-5 gives the whole variable domain KAGVTQTPRYLIKTRGQQVTLSCSPISGHRSVSWYQQTPGQGLQFLFEYFSETQRNKGNFPGRFSGRQFSNSRSEMNVSTLELGDSALYLCASSFGQNQPQHFGDGTRLSIL.

The chain uses TRBV7-2 and TRBJ2-5; D unclear. Germline CDR1 reads SGHTA; CDR2 reads FQGNSA. The CDR3 contains 13 residues. V shed 3 bases and J shed 4 bases, with 9 bases lying between them. CDR3 sequence (DNA): TGTGCCAGCAGCTTTGGATTCATAGAGACCCAGTACTTC. Translating it yields CASSFGFIETQYF.

The chain couples TRBV12-3 or TRBV12-4 to TRBJ2-5; D not resolved. The CDR3 extends over 12 amino acids. Trimming removed 6 bases from V and 5 bases from J, with 10 bases in between. The chain's CDR3 is CASSLTVETQYF. The DNA for the CDR3 is TGTGCCAGCAGCTTAACGGTGGAGACCCAGTACTTC.

This sequence joins TRBV11-2 and TRBJ2-3, with 8 bases matching TRBD1. J lost 5 bases, V lost 6 bases, and 4 bases had no gene match. CDR1 is SGHAT and CDR2 is FQNNGV in the germline V gene. The CDR3 totals 13 residues. The CDR3 nucleotides are TGTGCCAGCAGGAATACAGGGGGAGATACGCAGTATTTT. Its translation is CASRNTGGDTQYF.

The chain carries TRBV27 and TRBJ1-4; the D is unclear. CDR1 MNHEY and CDR2 SMNVEV come from the germline V gene (reference sequence). Trimming left V 2 bases short and J 2 bases short, with 9 bases between. This CDR3 region has 15 residues. This chain's CDR3 is CASSLLGTTNEKLFF. DNA for the CDR3: TGTGCCAGCAGTTTACTAGGAACGACTAATGAAAAACTGTTTTTT.

This clone was recorded only once. The rearrangement joins TRBV5-1 to TRBJ1-2; D remains unclear. CDR1 is SGHRS and CDR2 is YFSETQ in the germline V gene. The V and J ends lost 0 bases and 8 bases respectively, with 11 bases between them. This CDR3 is built from 13 residues. The CDR3 spells CASSLDSLRGYTF. CDR3 bases: TGCGCCAGCAGCTTGGACAGTTTGAGGGGCTACACCTTC.

The chain combines TRBV5-1 with TRBJ2-1, with D tentatively TRBD2 (6 bases). The CDR3 sequence is 17 residues long. CDR1 SGHRS and CDR2 YFSETQ come from the germline V gene. V lost 0 bases to trimming and J lost 1 base, with 14 bases between them. The CDR3 nucleotides are TGCGCCAGCAGCTTGGGAGGGATAGCGGAATCCTACAATGAGCAGTTCTTC. It codes for CASSLGGIAESYNEQFF.

V is TRBV7-8 and J is TRBJ2-7, with 7 bases that match TRBD2. This CDR3 is built from 17 residues. V trimming: 2 bases; J trimming: 1 base; junction bases outside the gene matches: 11. Germline CDR1 is SGHVS and CDR2 is FQNEAQ. The CDR3 loop reads CASSLLGGRRTSYEQYF. DNA of the CDR3: TGTGCCAGCAGCTTATTGGGGGGGAGACGTACGTCCTACGAGCAGTACTTC.

The chain recombines TRBV11-2 with TRBJ2-1, with D tentatively TRBD2 (6 bases). CDR1 is SGHAT and CDR2 is FQNNGV in the germline V gene. This CDR3 is built from 16 residues. V lost 1 base to trimming and J lost 7 bases, with 17 bases between them. CDR3 loop: CASSLVLGGRGNEQFF. CDR3 nucleotides: TGTGCCAGCAGCTTAGTATTAGGCGGCCGGGGGAATGAGCAGTTCTTC.

The rearrangement links TRBV27 to TRBJ1-1; no clear D. The CDR3 is 14 residues long. The V and J ends lost 6 bases and 1 base respectively, with 12 bases between them. Germline assignment: CDR1 MNHEY and CDR2 SMNVEV (reference sequence). CDR3 sequence (DNA): TGTGCCAGCAGCCCGGGAGGCAGGAACACTGAAGCTTTCTTT. Translated, it gives CASSPGGRNTEAFF.

This chain links TRBV23-1 with TRBJ1-1, with TRBD1 matching over 10 bases. TRBV23-1 is an open reading frame whose function is uncertain. The length of the CDR3 is 15 residues. Losses at the gene ends were 6 bases for V and 1 base for J; bases not matched to a gene: 5. The CDR3 protein is CASRTGGLRNTEAFF. CDR3 DNA: TGCGCCAGCAGGACAGGGGGCCTCCGGAACACTGAAGCTTTCTTT.

The chain carries TRBV27 and TRBJ1-5; 9 bases map to TRBD1. Germline CDR1 MNHEY, CDR2 SMNVEV (reference sequence). The CDR3 sequence is 14 residues long. After removal of 2 bases from V and 7 bases from J, the junction contained 3 bases not matched to a gene. CDR3 sequence: CASSLRQGDQPQHF. Written as DNA, the CDR3 is TGTGCCAGCAGTTTACGACAGGGGGACCAGCCCCAGCATTTT.

The rearrangement links TRBV6-1 to TRBJ2-7, with 15 nucleotides matching TRBD2. Unmatched junction bases numbered 9, after V lost 2 bases and J lost 4 bases. This CDR3 has 18 amino acids. Germline loops: CDR1 MNHNS, CDR2 SASEGT. The CDR3 nucleotides read TGTGCCAGCAGTGAAACTAGGAGGACTAGCGGGAGGGTTTACGAGCAGTACTTC. It encodes CASSETRRTSGRVYEQYF.

The rearrangement uses TRBV5-1 and TRBJ2-1, with D tentatively TRBD2 (5 bases). The germline CDR1 and CDR2 sequences are SGHRS and YFSETQ. The CDR3 has 16 residues. V gave up 3 bases and J gave up 4 bases, with 17 bases separating them. CDR3 sequence (DNA): TGCGCCAGCAGCTCCAGCGCGACTTCGGGATACAATGAGCAGTTCTTC. It encodes CASSSSATSGYNEQFF.

The chain is built from TRBV27 and TRBJ2-7, with TRBD2 matching over 15 bases. Germline V lookup: CDR1 MNHEY, CDR2 SMNVEV (reference sequence). Trimming removed 3 bases from V and 4 bases from J; junction bases left unmatched: 1. The CDR3 totals 15 residues. CDR3 protein: CASSFGTSGRYEQYF. The DNA of the CDR3 is TGTGCCAGCAGTTTTGGGACTAGCGGGAGGTACGAGCAGTACTTC.

The chain joins TRBV7-2 to TRBJ2-2, with D possibly TRBD1 on 7 matching bases. Trimming shortened V by 5 bases and J by 9 bases, and 16 bases separated the two germline ends. The germline V gene has CDR1 SGHTA and CDR2 FQGNSA. The CDR3 contains 14 residues. The CDR3: CASSINRGGRELFF. In DNA, the CDR3 is TGTGCCAGCAGCATCAACAGGGGCGGGAGGGAGCTGTTTTTT.

The V gene is TRBV30, the J gene TRBJ2-2; TRBD2 matches at 8 bases. This CDR3 has 15 amino acids. CDR1 is GTSNPN, CDR2 SVGIG, per germline (reference sequence). V dropped 4 bases and J dropped 5; count of bases not matched to a gene: 9. The CDR3 DNA reads TGTGCCTGGACCAACCGGGGGGGTCGAACCGGGGAGCTGTTTTTT. It specifies CAWTNRGGRTGELFF.

This clone has just one count. The chain is built from TRBV6-6 and TRBJ1-5; D ambiguous. CDR3 length: 14 residues. Deletions cut 5 bases from V and 2 bases from J, with 10 bases between. Germline lookup yields CDR1 MNHNY and CDR2 SVGAGI (reference sequence). The CDR3 sequence: CASSADWGNQPQHF. The CDR3 DNA reads as TGTGCCAGCAGTGCCGACTGGGGCAATCAGCCCCAGCATTTT.

This clone is a singleton in its sample. This chain links TRBV2 with TRBJ1-3; D remains unclear. The CDR3 covers 14 residues. V was pared by 1 base and J by 2 bases, with 6 bases between. Per the germline V gene, CDR1 is SNHLY and CDR2 is FYNNEI. This CDR3 is CASSEDMAGNTIYF. In DNA, the CDR3 is TGTGCCAGCAGTGAAGATATGGCTGGAAACACCATATATTTT.

The chain uses TRBV7-2 and TRBJ1-4; 7 nucleotides align to TRBD1. The CDR3 is 15 residues long. The V gene end was trimmed by 1 base and the J gene end by 3 bases; junction bases not matched to a gene: 2. CDR1 and CDR2 (germline): SGHTA, FQGNSA. DNA for the CDR3: TGTGCCAGCAGCTTAGACAGGGGCTCTAATGAAAAACTGTTTTTT. Its protein product is CASSLDRGSNEKLFF.

The chain recombines TRBV6-4 with TRBJ2-3, with D possibly matching TRBD2 (5 bases). The germline CDR1 and CDR2 sequences are MRHNA and SNTAGT. This CDR3 comprises 14 residues. V was trimmed by 2 bases and J by 2 bases, leaving 8 bases between them. The CDR3 is CASSDSGPTDTQYF. The CDR3 DNA sequence: TGTGCCAGCAGTGACAGCGGTCCCACAGATACGCAGTATTTT.

The chain recombines TRBV28 with TRBJ1-5, with a tentative D call TRBD1 (5 bases). Trimming stripped 6 bases from V and 2 bases from J, with 17 bases between. The CDR3 contains 16 residues. CDR1 is MDHEN and CDR2 is SYDVKM in the germline V gene. CDR3 DNA: TGTGCCAGCAGGCGGACAAGGCGGTGGGGCAATCAGCCCCAGCATTTT. Translated, it gives CASRRTRRWGNQPQHF.

The rearrangement joins TRBV9 to TRBJ1-1; D remains ambiguous. CDR3 size: 13 residues. V was trimmed by 0 bases and J by 1 base, leaving 4 bases between them. In germline, CDR1 is SGDLS, CDR2 YYNGEE. The CDR3 here is CASSVATNTEAFF. DNA for the CDR3: TGTGCCAGCAGCGTAGCCACGAACACTGAAGCTTTCTTT.

The chain has TRBV5-4 and TRBJ1-4; 8 nucleotides line up with TRBD1. Unmatched junction bases numbered 8, after V lost 5 bases and J lost 8 bases. Germline loops: CDR1 SGHNT, CDR2 YYREEE (reference sequence). This CDR3 is built from 14 residues. In nucleotides, the CDR3 is TGTGCCAGCAGGCTGGACAGGGAAAGCGAAAAACTGTTTTTT. It encodes CASRLDRESEKLFF.

This chain joins TRBV6-5 and TRBJ2-1; 7 bases line up with TRBD1. Germline V CDR1 and CDR2: MNHEY, SVGAGI. V lost 5 bases, J lost 10 bases, and 8 bases stayed unmatched. The CDR3 consists of 13 residues. CDR3 in DNA: TGTGCCAGCAGTCAAAACAGGGGCGGCGAGCAGTTCTTC. The encoded protein is CASSQNRGGEQFF.

This chain uses TRBV30 with TRBJ2-7, with 9 bases matching TRBD1. Trimming at V came to 4 bases and at J to 10 bases, leaving 17 bases not matched to a gene. Germline values: CDR1 GTSNPN, CDR2 SVGIG (reference sequence). This CDR3 has 15 amino acids. The CDR3 DNA follows: TGTGCCTGGATAGATCGGGGACAGGGTGTTTCAAACCAGTACTTC. Protein product: CAWIDRGQGVSNQYF.

The chain carries TRBV7-9 and TRBJ1-3, with D unresolved. The CDR3 is 14 amino acids. V was pared by 1 base and J by 1 base, with 5 bases between. CDR1 and CDR2 (germline): SEHNR, FQNEAQ (reference sequence). CDR3 sequence reads: CASSLVLSGNTIYF. For the CDR3, the DNA is TGTGCCAGCAGCTTAGTACTTTCTGGAAACACCATATATTTT.